This T cell receptor (beta chain) was identified during a study of identical twins. cDNA carried unique molecular identifiers, and a universal primer site was added by template switching. TCRdb redid the calling of the 5' RACE reads with MiXCR, one entry per CDR3 protein. The sample shows 1.5 million to 2 million distinct CDR3 sequences, around a third of them seen only once. Trimming left V 2 bases short and J 6 bases short, with 13 bases between. Germline CDR1 and CDR2: MNHEY and SMNVEV (reference sequence). The CDR3 spans 14 residues. Every sampled donor was Caucasian and healthy. The gene calls are TRBV27 and TRBJ1-2; D is undetermined. What was sequenced was cord blood. The clonotype was recovered from a newborn girl in good health. DNA for the CDR3: TGTGCCAGCAGTTTAGGCTCAGCCCTTGATGGCTACACCTTC. It is translated as CASSLGSALDGYTF.